Each of the 15 T cell receptor beta chains below was sequenced from the same sample in a study of cytomegalovirus exposure and HLA in healthy donors (dated by TCRdb to about 2017). Receptor amplification or capture employed the immunoSEQ multiplex PCR assay. For the multiplex PCR, a mixture combining 60 forward primers for TCR Vbeta segments and 13 reverse primers for TCR Jbeta segments was used. TCRdb took over this immuneACCESS table, retaining in-frame rearrangements with V and J assigned. Such tables are incomplete; in checked studies, under half of the missing clones stem from an unresolved V gene, and the remainder is unexplained. The table for this sample lists 150,000 to 200,000 clones; approximately 81% of them were counted only once. The ten largest clonotypes hold 2.3% of the sample. The sequenced sample was PBMCs. These TCRs come from a woman aged 50 to 65 in good health and CMV-seronegative.

V usage is TRBV5-1 and J usage is TRBJ2-2; perhaps TRBD2 as D (5 bases). The CDR3 is 15 residues long. CDR1 is SGHRS, CDR2 YFSETQ, per germline. V was shortened by 1 base and J by 1 base, with 8 bases between the two germline ends. In DNA, the CDR3 is TGCGCCAGCAGCTTGACAAGCGGGAACACCGGGGAGCTGTTTTTT. Its translation is CASSLTSGNTGELFF. The variable domain in full, completed from reference TRBV5-1 and TRBJ2-2, reads KAGVTQTPRYLIKTRGQQVTLSCSPISGHRSVSWYQQTPGQGLQFLFEYFSETQRNKGNFPGRFSGRQFSNSRSEMNVSTLELGDSALYLCASSLTSGNTGELFFGEGSRLTVL.

The chain recombines TRBV2 with TRBJ2-3; 16 nucleotides agree with TRBD2. Germline V gene lookup returns CDR1 SNHLY and CDR2 FYNNEI. J was trimmed by 2 bases and V by 3 bases; bases with no gene match: 8. This CDR3 contains 19 residues. This chain's CDR3 is CASSEEGLAGGLSTDTQYF. The CDR3 DNA is TGTGCCAGCAGTGAGGAGGGACTAGCGGGGGGGCTATCCACAGATACGCAGTATTTT.

This chain joins TRBV7-9 and TRBJ1-2; D might be TRBD1 (5 bases). This CDR3 contains 13 residues. Germline values: CDR1 SEHNR, CDR2 FQNEAQ (reference sequence). Trimming pared 5 bases from V and 6 bases from J, leaving 13 bases between. The CDR3 here is CASSAGNAHGYTF. DNA for the CDR3: TGTGCCAGCAGCGCAGGGAATGCTCATGGCTACACCTTC.

J is TRBJ1-3 and V is TRBV4-2; tentatively, D is TRBD1 (5 bases). The V end was cut by 1 base, the J end by 2 bases, with 12 bases between. Looked up from germline, CDR1 is LGHNA and CDR2 is YNFKEQ. This CDR3 is 16 amino acids long. For the CDR3, the DNA is TGTGCCAGCAGCCAAGGGTCCGGAGGGGCTGGAAACACCATATATTTT. Translation: CASSQGSGGAGNTIYF.

The chain combines TRBV28 with TRBJ2-3; maybe TRBD1 (5 bases). The germline V and J ends were trimmed by 3 bases and 4 bases, with 11 bases remaining between them. The V gene's germline CDR1 is MDHEN and CDR2 SYDVKM. The CDR3 extends over 14 amino acids. CDR3 sequence: CASSFRVISDTQYF. The CDR3 DNA sequence: TGTGCCAGCAGTTTCAGGGTAATTTCAGATACGCAGTATTTT.

This chain connects TRBV4-1 to TRBJ2-5; possible D gene TRBD1, 6 bases. The CDR3 runs 16 residues. Germline CDR1 MGHRA, CDR2 YSYEKL. The V end was cut by 5 bases, the J end by 6 bases, with 22 bases between. In nucleotides, the CDR3 is TGCGCCAGCAGCACCACTACAGGGTCTGGTTTTCAGACCCAGTACTTC. Its translation: CASSTTTGSGFQTQYF.

The V call is TRBV7-2, the J call TRBJ2-5; maybe TRBD2 (6 bases). The CDR3 covers 16 residues. Trimming cost V 4 bases and J 5 bases, with 20 bases left between them. CDR1 and CDR2 (germline): SGHTA, FQGNSA. CDR3 DNA: TGTGCCAGCAGCTCGAAAGGAGGGAGGCCGGGGGAGACCCAGTACTTC. Its translation is CASSSKGGRPGETQYF.

This chain uses TRBV28 with TRBJ2-4; 7 bases align to TRBD1. V gave up 3 bases and J gave up 3 bases; unmatched junction bases: 8. This CDR3 region has 16 residues. Per the germline V gene, CDR1 is MDHEN and CDR2 is SYDVKM. As DNA, the CDR3 is TGTGCCAGCAGTTTTTCGACAGGGTGGGACAAAAACATTCAGTACTTC. Translating it yields CASSFSTGWDKNIQYF.

J is TRBJ2-7 and V is TRBV7-9; the D gene is possibly TRBD2 (6 bases). Germline V gives CDR1 SEHNR, CDR2 FQNEAQ (reference sequence). The CDR3 spans 17 residues. Trimming took off 5 bases at V and 2 bases at J, with 22 bases between the two ends. The CDR3 loop is CASSPARGTRITYEQYF. The CDR3 DNA sequence: TGTGCCAGCAGCCCCGCACGGGGGACTCGGATCACCTACGAGCAGTACTTC.

This sequence joins TRBV7-3 and TRBJ2-5; 13 bases line up with TRBD2. The CDR3 is made up of 19 amino acids. With V trimmed by 2 bases and J by 4 bases, 13 bases remained unmatched. From germline, CDR1 is SGHTA and CDR2 FQGTGA. The CDR3 region is CASSLGRGGTSGATETQYF. The DNA for the CDR3 is TGTGCCAGCAGCTTAGGGAGGGGCGGGACTAGCGGGGCGACAGAGACCCAGTACTTC.

V usage is TRBV12-5 and J usage is TRBJ2-1; D might be TRBD2 (6 bases). CDR1 LGHNT and CDR2 FRNRAP come from the germline V gene. V lost 0 bases, J lost 3 bases, and 12 bases lay in between. The CDR3 covers 16 residues. The CDR3 sequence is CASGLVLAGLYNEQFF. DNA of the CDR3: TGTGCTAGTGGTTTGGTACTGGCGGGACTCTACAATGAGCAGTTCTTC. Together with reference TRBV12-5 and TRBJ2-1, the CDR3 gives the full variable domain: DARVTQTPRHKVTEMGQEVTMRCQPILGHNTVFWYRQTMMQGLELLAYFRNRAPLDDSGMPKDRFSAEMPDATLATLKIQPSEPRDSAVYFCASGLVLAGLYNEQFFGPGTRLTVL.

The rearrangement uses TRBV27 and TRBJ2-7, with 8 bases matching TRBD1. The junction had 11 bases not matched to a gene; V was cut back by 4 bases and J by 6 bases. The CDR3 runs 15 residues. Germline V lookup: CDR1 MNHEY, CDR2 SMNVEV (reference sequence). The CDR3 spells CASSSLLGQGLEQYF. CDR3 nucleotide sequence: TGTGCCAGCAGTTCCCTATTAGGACAGGGTCTCGAGCAGTACTTC.

The chain employs TRBV7-9 and TRBJ2-7; 7 bases fit TRBD2. J lost 6 bases, V lost 5 bases, and 13 bases had no gene match. This CDR3 has 15 residues. Germline loops: CDR1 SEHNR, CDR2 FQNEAQ (reference sequence). Here the CDR3 DNA reads TGTGCCAGCAGCCGGCAAGGCGGGAGAGGATTCGAGCAGTACTTC. This encodes CASSRQGGRGFEQYF.

This clone was found a few times. This chain joins TRBV14 and TRBJ1-1; D is ambiguous. This CDR3 comprises 14 residues. Trimming left V 1 base short and J 1 base short, with 7 bases between. The germline CDR1 and CDR2 sequences are SGHDN and FVKESK. The CDR3: CASSQVQTNTEAFF. DNA for the CDR3: TGTGCCAGCAGCCAAGTACAGACGAACACTGAAGCTTTCTTT.

This chain joins TRBV25-1 and TRBJ1-4, with 7 positions matching TRBD1. The CDR3 spans 16 residues. J gave up 8 bases and V 3 bases, and 12 bases lay outside the gene matches. The germline V gene encodes CDR1 MGHDK and CDR2 SYGVNS. CDR3 DNA: TGTGCCAGCAGTGACGAGCACAGGGGACGCCCCGAAAAACTGTTTTTT. This gives the protein CASSDEHRGRPEKLFF. Full variable domain (remainder filled in from reference TRBV25-1 and TRBJ1-4): EADIYQTPRYLVIGTGKKITLECSQTMGHDKMYWYQQDPGMELHLIHYSYGVNSTEKGDLSSESTVSRIRTEHFPLTLESARPSHTSQYLCASSDEHRGRPEKLFFGSGTQLSVL.